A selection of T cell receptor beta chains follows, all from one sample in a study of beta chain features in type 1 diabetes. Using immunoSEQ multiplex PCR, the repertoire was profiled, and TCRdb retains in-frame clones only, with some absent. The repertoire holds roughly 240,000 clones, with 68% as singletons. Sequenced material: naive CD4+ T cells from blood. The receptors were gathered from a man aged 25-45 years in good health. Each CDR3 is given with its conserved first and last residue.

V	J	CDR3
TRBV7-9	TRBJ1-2	CASSLPGQTEYGYTF
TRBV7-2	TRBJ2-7	CASSLVAGRAEQYF
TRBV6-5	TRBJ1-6	CASSNRAYSPLHF
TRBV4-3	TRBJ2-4	CASSPQRGEAQYF
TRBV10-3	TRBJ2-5	CAISPGQGTETQYF
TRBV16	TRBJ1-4	CASSQWETNEKLFF
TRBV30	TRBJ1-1	CAWRADRGSRNTEAFF
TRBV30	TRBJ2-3	CAWSSLGFSTDTQYF
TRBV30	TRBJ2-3	CAWSVDDPDTDLFLSTDTQYF
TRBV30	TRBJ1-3	CAWSDRLRGGNTIYF
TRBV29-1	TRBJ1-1	CSVDPGPTQGEAFF
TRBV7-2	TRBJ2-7	CASSPGFGGTGTYEQYF
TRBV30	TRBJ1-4	CAWSRGQGPEKLFF
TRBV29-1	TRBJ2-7	CSVEAGPYEQYF
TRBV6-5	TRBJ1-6	CASSRRGRLNSPLHF
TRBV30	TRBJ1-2	CAWSRQENYGYTF
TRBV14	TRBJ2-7	CASSQGIAFYEQYF
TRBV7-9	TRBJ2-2	CASSSYTGELFF
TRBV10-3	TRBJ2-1	CAIRKTSGGNEQFF
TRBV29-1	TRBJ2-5	CSVEGRVRETQYF
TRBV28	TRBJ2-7	CASSLPWYRGVYEQYF
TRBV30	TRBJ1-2	CAWSVVGLTF
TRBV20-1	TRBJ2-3	CSAVKADTQYF
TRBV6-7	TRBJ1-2	CASSYSAGLYGYTF
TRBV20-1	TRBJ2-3	CSARTPDTQYF
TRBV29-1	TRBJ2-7	CSVVYTTRSSYEQYF
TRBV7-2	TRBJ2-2	CASSFKRGYTGELFF
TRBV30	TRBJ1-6	CACQGGASPLHF
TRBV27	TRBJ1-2	CASSTGGNYGYTF
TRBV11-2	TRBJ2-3	CASSLTSGSTDTQYF
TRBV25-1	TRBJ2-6	CASSRQGAGANVLTF
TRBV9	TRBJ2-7	CASSVEGTSGREQYF
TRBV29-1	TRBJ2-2	CSVIDRNTGELFF
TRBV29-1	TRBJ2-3	CSVDTGATDTQYF
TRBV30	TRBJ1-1	CAWRASVPNTEAFF
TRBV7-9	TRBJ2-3	CATFRAGGATDTQYF
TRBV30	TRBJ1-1	CAWSTGRTRF
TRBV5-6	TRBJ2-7	CASSLPGQNSKQYF
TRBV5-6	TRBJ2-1	CASSLRTWTGDNEQFF
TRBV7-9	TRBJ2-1	CASSPMGTGRVYEQFF
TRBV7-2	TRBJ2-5	CASSLPGQLYQETQYF
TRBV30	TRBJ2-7	CAWSHFYEQYF
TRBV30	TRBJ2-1	CAWRGSYEQFF
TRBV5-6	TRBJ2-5	CASSEPGRQETQYF
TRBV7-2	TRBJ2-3	CASSLSGGPADTQYF
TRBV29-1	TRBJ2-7	CSVGTPGSSYEQYF
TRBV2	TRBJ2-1	CASGTSPDYNEQFF
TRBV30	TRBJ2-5	CAWIWGRARETQYF
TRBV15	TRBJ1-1	CATSLPGGTTEAFF
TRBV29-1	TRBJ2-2	CSVSVAGELFF
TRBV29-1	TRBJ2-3	CSVGGLTVHASTDTQYF
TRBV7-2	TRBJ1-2	CASSSGTGGNGYTF